This TCR beta chain was identified in a study of blood T cell repertoires in COVID-19. The overall study: Some COVID-19 samples were acute and others convalescent; all came from the United States, Italy and Spain. Sources were T cells, B-cell-depleted T cells, or PBMCs; the material itself was cDNA or gDNA.

Some clones are missing from TCRdb's copy, which holds only in-frame ones; the method was immunoSEQ multiplex PCR. The sample comprises 120,000 to 150,000 clones, about nine tenths of which are singletons, and roughly 2% rests with the top ten. The CDR3 extends over 17 amino acids. With 0 bases clipped from V and 5 bases from J, the junction kept 12 bases outside the gene matches. From germline, CDR1 is SGDLS and CDR2 YYNGEE. This chain joins TRBV9 and TRBJ2-5, with 8 bases lining up with TRBD2. The receptor's source is a human donor in a cohort sampled during active COVID-19. Input material: peripheral blood. For the CDR3, the DNA is TGTGCCAGCAGCGTAGGAGTAGCGGGGACGGGGAAGGAGACCCAGTACTTC. Its translation is CASSVGVAGTGKETQYF.